A selection of T cell receptor beta chains follows, all from one sample in a study of control samples from healthy donors and cancer patients. Repertoires were generated with immunoSEQ multiplex PCR, while TCRdb's copy carries only in-frame clones and drops some. The data contain some 99,000 clones, about nine tenths of them singletons. Sample: blood. The source of these receptors is a human donor in good health. The donor label of this sample is uncertain. Each CDR3 is given with its conserved first and last residue. The D gene is left open where the match is weak. Only some rows state a clone size, as once, few, many or a class for expanded clones.

size | J | V | D | length | CDR3 | DNA
. | TRBJ1-5 | TRBV28 | . | 15 | CASSRAQGFDQPQHF | TGTGCCAGCAGCAGAGCTCAGGGGTTTGATCAGCCCCAGCATTTT
. | TRBJ1-2 | TRBV5-4 | . | 15 | CASSLDAQVRDGYTF | TGTGCCAGCAGCTTAGACGCTCAGGTTAGGGATGGCTACACCTTC
. | TRBJ1-2 | TRBV19 | TRBD1 | 13 | CASRTQGAGGYTF | TGTGCCAGTAGAACACAGGGGGCAGGTGGCTACACCTTC
. | TRBJ2-6 | TRBV19 | . | 16 | CASRTGPLSGANVLTF | TGTGCCAGTCGGACGGGGCCCCTCTCTGGGGCCAACGTCCTGACTTTC
. | TRBJ2-2 | TRBV15 | . | 12 | CATSRDYRELFF | TGTGCCACCAGCAGAGATTACAGGGAGCTGTTTTTT
. | TRBJ2-2 | TRBV2 | TRBD1 | 14 | CATTRQGEAGELFF | TGTGCCACAACCCGACAGGGCGAGGCCGGGGAGCTGTTTTTT
. | TRBJ2-1 | TRBV6-5 | . | 11 | CASSRDFEQFF | TGTGCCAGCAGCCGTGACTTTGAGCAGTTCTTC
. | TRBJ2-5 | TRBV10-3 | TRBD1 | 16 | CAIRLGQGIHQETQYF | TGTGCCATCAGACTCGGACAGGGGATCCACCAAGAGACCCAGTACTTC
. | TRBJ1-1 | TRBV18 | . | 13 | CASSSGGDTEAFF | TGTGCCAGCTCTTCGGGAGGCGACACTGAAGCTTTCTTT
. | TRBJ1-1 | TRBV11-2 | . | 16 | CASSLGGAARNTEAFF | TGTGCCAGCAGCTTAGGGGGAGCAGCCAGGAACACTGAAGCTTTCTTT
. | TRBJ1-6 | TRBV19 | . | 14 | CASSVQGEDSPLHF | TGTGCCAGTAGTGTTCAGGGTGAGGATTCACCCCTCCACTTT
. | TRBJ1-2 | TRBV19 | . | 14 | CASFNRDTLYGYTF | TGTGCCAGTTTTAACCGGGACACCCTCTATGGCTACACCTTC
. | TRBJ2-5 | TRBV5-6 | TRBD1 | 13 | CASSLATGETQYF | TGTGCCAGCAGCTTGGCGACAGGGGAGACCCAGTACTTC
. | TRBJ2-7 | TRBV6-6 | TRBD1 | 12 | CASSGQGGEQYF | TGTGCCAGCAGCGGACAGGGCGGGGAGCAGTACTTC
few | TRBJ2-7 | TRBV2 | . | 12 | CASRGEQDEQYF | TGTGCCAGCAGGGGGGAGCAGGACGAGCAGTACTTC
. | TRBJ1-3 | TRBV18 | . | 16 | CASSQDHQVSGNTIYF | TGTGCCAGCTCACAGGACCACCAAGTCTCTGGAAACACCATATATTTT
. | TRBJ2-7 | TRBV2 | . | 16 | CASSEEVGTGPYEQYF | TGTGCCAGCAGTGAAGAAGTTGGGACGGGCCCCTACGAGCAGTACTTC
. | TRBJ1-2 | TRBV5-1 | . | 14 | CASSLAWGSGGYTF | TGCGCCAGCAGCTTGGCGTGGGGCTCGGGTGGCTACACCTTC
. | TRBJ2-7 | TRBV11-2 | . | 14 | CASSTLGLSYEQYF | TGTGCCAGCAGCACCTTGGGCTTATCCTACGAGCAGTACTTC
. | TRBJ1-2 | TRBV3-1/TRBV3-2 | . | 14 | CASSPPASGYGYTF | TGTGCCAGCAGCCCCCCCGCCTCCGGGTATGGCTACACCTTC
. | TRBJ2-3 | TRBV24-1 | . | 13 | CATGQGSTDTQYF | TGTGCCACCGGTCAGGGGAGCACAGATACGCAGTATTTT
once | TRBJ1-2 | TRBV19 | . | 14 | CASSIQSSSYGYTF | TGTGCCAGTAGTATCCAGTCGTCATCTTATGGCTACACCTTC
. | TRBJ1-1 | TRBV5-1 | TRBD1 | 12 | CASSSGGSEAFF | TGCGCCAGCAGCTCAGGGGGTAGTGAAGCTTTCTTT
once | TRBJ1-1 | TRBV7-9 | . | 14 | CASSLGGTNTEAFF | TGTGCCAGCAGCCTCGGTGGGACGAACACTGAAGCTTTCTTT
. | TRBJ1-2 | TRBV30 | . | 16 | CAWREKGGTLIYGYTF | TGTGCCTGGAGGGAGAAGGGGGGTACGTTGATATATGGCTACACCTTC
. | TRBJ1-2 | TRBV11-2 | . | 14 | CASSLVRANYGYTF | TGTGCCAGCAGCTTAGTGAGGGCTAACTATGGCTACACCTTC
. | TRBJ2-1 | TRBV19 | TRBD2 | 16 | CASTWGASGGYNEQFF | TGTGCCAGTACCTGGGGCGCTAGCGGGGGTTACAATGAGCAGTTCTTC
few | TRBJ1-5 | TRBV10-2 | . | 14 | CASSESGDGQPQHF | TGCGCCAGCAGTGAATCAGGGGACGGTCAGCCCCAGCATTTT
. | TRBJ2-2 | TRBV5-1 | . | 14 | CASSLAPNTGELFF | TGCGCCAGCAGCTTGGCCCCGAACACCGGGGAGCTGTTTTTT
. | TRBJ2-4 | TRBV21-1 | . | 15 | CATQTAGVDKNIQYF | TGTGCCACCCAAACGGCAGGGGTGGACAAAAACATTCAGTACTTC
. | TRBJ1-4 | TRBV6-1 | . | 16 | CASSEGIGIGGEKLFF | TGTGCCAGCAGTGAAGGAATCGGAATTGGGGGCGAGAAACTGTTTTTT
. | TRBJ1-4 | TRBV7-9 | . | 14 | CASSYTVSNEKLFF | TGTGCCAGCAGTTACACAGTCAGTAATGAAAAACTGTTTTTT
. | TRBJ1-1 | TRBV6-5 | . | 13 | CASTRVMNTEAFF | TGTGCCAGCACCAGGGTCATGAACACTGAAGCTTTCTTT
. | TRBJ2-7 | TRBV5-1 | TRBD1 | 11 | CASTGGYEQYF | TGCGCCAGCACAGGGGGCTACGAGCAGTACTTC
once | TRBJ2-3 | TRBV5-6 | . | 14 | CASSSFTEMDTQYF | TGTGCCAGCAGCTCGTTCACAGAGATGGATACGCAGTATTTT
. | TRBJ1-1 | TRBV9 | TRBD1 | 15 | CASSVDEGARTEAFF | TGTGCCAGCAGCGTAGACGAGGGGGCGCGTACTGAAGCTTTCTTT
once | TRBJ2-1 | TRBV6-1 | TRBD1 | 14 | CASSEVHRGHEQFF | TGTGCCAGCAGTGAAGTCCACAGGGGCCATGAGCAGTTCTTC
. | TRBJ2-7 | TRBV2 | TRBD1 | 13 | CASLNRGQFEQYF | TGTGCCAGTTTAAACAGGGGCCAGTTCGAGCAGTACTTC
. | TRBJ1-6 | TRBV9 | . | 14 | CASSAQVTNSPLHF | TGTGCCAGCAGCGCACAGGTGACCAATTCACCCCTCCACTTT
. | TRBJ2-7 | TRBV7-6 | TRBD1 | 16 | CASSLSPGQGSYEQYF | TGTGCCAGCAGCTTATCCCCGGGACAGGGGTCCTACGAGCAGTACTTC
. | TRBJ1-1 | TRBV6-4 | . | 13 | CASSVQENTEAFF | TGTGCCAGCAGTGTGCAGGAGAACACTGAAGCTTTCTTT
. | TRBJ1-4 | TRBV24-1 | . | 15 | CATSDIGRGTEKLFF | TGTGCCACCAGTGATATAGGAAGGGGGACTGAAAAACTGTTTTTT
. | TRBJ2-5 | TRBV5-1 | TRBD1 | 13 | CASSLNRGETQYF | TGCGCCAGCAGCTTGAACAGGGGAGAGACCCAGTACTTC
. | TRBJ1-5 | TRBV2 | . | 13 | CASREADGQPQHF | TGTGCCAGCAGAGAAGCAGACGGTCAGCCCCAGCATTTT
. | TRBJ1-1 | TRBV28 | . | 13 | CASSLSGPTEAFF | TGTGCCAGCAGTTTATCCGGACCAACTGAAGCTTTCTTT
. | TRBJ2-7 | TRBV3-1/TRBV3-2 | . | 12 | CASSQTTYEQYF | TGTGCCAGCAGCCAAACTACCTACGAGCAGTACTTC
few | TRBJ1-5 | TRBV19 | . | 15 | CASSLLGGSNQPQHF | TGTGCCAGTAGTCTCTTAGGGGGGAGCAATCAGCCCCAGCATTTT
. | TRBJ2-2 | TRBV19 | TRBD2 | 16 | CASSIVAGAHTGELFF | TGTGCCAGTAGTATAGTAGCGGGGGCCCACACCGGGGAGCTGTTTTTT
. | TRBJ1-6 | TRBV27 | . | 17 | CASTLIAMGRVNSPLHF | TGTGCCAGCACCCTGATCGCAATGGGACGGGTTAATTCACCCCTCCACTTT
few | TRBJ2-3 | TRBV7-2 | . | 15 | CASSLAYLSTDTQYF | TGTGCCAGCAGCTTAGCGTACCTGAGCACAGATACGCAGTATTTT
. | TRBJ1-5 | TRBV24-1 | . | 14 | CATHPGTPNQPQHF | TGTGCCACCCACCCCGGAACTCCCAATCAGCCCCAGCATTTT
. | TRBJ1-5 | TRBV4-2 | . | 13 | CASSQDGRQPQHF | TGTGCCAGCAGCCAAGACGGGCGGCAGCCCCAGCATTTT
. | TRBJ1-6 | TRBV5-6 | . | 14 | CASSLGGRDSPLHF | TGTGCCAGCAGCTTGGGTGGCAGGGATTCACCCCTCCACTTT
. | TRBJ1-1 | TRBV18 | . | 13 | CASSPELNTEAFF | TGTGCCAGCTCACCAGAATTGAACACTGAAGCTTTCTTT
. | TRBJ2-1 | TRBV30 | . | 14 | CAWSVRSSYNEQFF | TGTGCCTGGAGTGTCCGGAGCTCCTACAATGAGCAGTTCTTC
. | TRBJ1-5 | TRBV12-3/TRBV12-4 | . | 12 | CASSLLAQPQHF | TGTGCCAGCAGTCTTCTAGCACAGCCCCAGCATTTT
. | TRBJ1-2 | TRBV2 | TRBD1 | 13 | CASAPNRGEGYTF | TGTGCCAGCGCTCCCAACAGGGGAGAAGGCTACACCTTC
once | TRBJ2-3 | TRBV24-1 | . | 16 | CATSDPGHGTGDTQYF | TGTGCCACCAGTGACCCGGGACATGGTACGGGAGATACGCAGTATTTT
few | TRBJ1-5 | TRBV25-1 | . | 14 | CASSDTPSNQPQHF | TGTGCCAGCAGTGATACCCCCAGCAATCAGCCCCAGCATTTT
. | TRBJ1-2 | TRBV19 | . | 13 | CASNPGRSYGYTF | TGTGCCAGCAACCCGGGCAGATCCTATGGCTACACCTTC